This T cell receptor (beta chain) was identified during a study of identical twins. General study findings and limits: Among out-of-frame alpha sequences shared by twins, low generation probability occurred in excess. Fewer insertions were carried by abundant cord blood beta clonotypes, but none was seen in memory repertoires. Beta out-of-frame twin sharing showed a weaker excess.

Worth noting for this clonotype: What it recognizes is unknown.

V was clipped by 5 bases and J by 0 bases, with 15 bases between them. The CDR3 totals 16 residues. One entry per CDR3 protein results from TCRdb running MiXCR on the 5' RACE reads. The table has fewer than 250,000 distinct CDR3 sequences, roughly a tenth seen once. Material: memory (CD45RO+) T cells sorted from blood. The TCR was taken from a woman under 30 in good health. The J gene is TRBJ2-3, the V gene TRBV12-3 or TRBV12-4, with D possibly being TRBD2 (5 bases). DNA for the CDR3: TGTGCCAGCAGTAGGACTGTGTCTCTAAGCACAGATACGCAGTATTTT. As protein: CASSRTVSLSTDTQYF.